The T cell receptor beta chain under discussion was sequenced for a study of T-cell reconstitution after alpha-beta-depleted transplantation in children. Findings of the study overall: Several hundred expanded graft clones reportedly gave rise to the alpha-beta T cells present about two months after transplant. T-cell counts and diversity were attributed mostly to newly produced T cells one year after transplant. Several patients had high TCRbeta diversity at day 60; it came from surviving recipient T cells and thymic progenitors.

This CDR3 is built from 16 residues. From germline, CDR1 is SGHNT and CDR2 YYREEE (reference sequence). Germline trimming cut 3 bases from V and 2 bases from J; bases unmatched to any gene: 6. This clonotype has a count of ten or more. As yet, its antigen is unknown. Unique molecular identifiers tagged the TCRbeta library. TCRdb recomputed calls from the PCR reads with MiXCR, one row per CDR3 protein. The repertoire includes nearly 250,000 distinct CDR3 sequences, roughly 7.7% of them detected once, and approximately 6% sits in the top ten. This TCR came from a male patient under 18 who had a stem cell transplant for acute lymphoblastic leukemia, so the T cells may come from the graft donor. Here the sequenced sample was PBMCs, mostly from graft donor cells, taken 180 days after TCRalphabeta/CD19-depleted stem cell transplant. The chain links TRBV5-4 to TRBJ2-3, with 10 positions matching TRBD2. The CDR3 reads CASSSRLAGDTDTQYF. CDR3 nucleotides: TGTGCCAGCAGCTCAAGACTAGCGGGTGACACAGATACGCAGTATTTT.